These 20 T cell receptor beta chains came from one sample sequenced in a study of blood T cell repertoires in COVID-19. The repertoire was sequenced with immunoSEQ multiplex PCR; TCRdb's copy has only in-frame clones and lacks some. The table records 250,000 to 300,000 clones, 83% of them present only once. Sequencing used peripheral blood. These receptors were collected from a man between 60 and 75 years old who had recovered from COVID-19.

This clone was picked up one time. V is TRBV10-2 and J is TRBJ1-1, with 9 bases lining up with TRBD1. Germline V gene lookup returns CDR1 WSHSY and CDR2 SAAADI. V shed 4 bases, J shed 5 bases, and the junction held 8 bases outside the gene matches. The CDR3 sequence is 15 residues long. DNA of the CDR3: TGCGCCAGCAGTGTACAGGGGGCGCGAGGGACTGAAGCTTTCTTT. Translation gives CASSVQGARGTEAFF.

The chain has TRBV5-5 and TRBJ1-1, with TRBD1 as a possible D gene (6 bases). The CDR3 is 13 amino acids. Germline lookup yields CDR1 SGHKS and CDR2 YYEKEE (reference sequence). V lost 6 bases, J lost 0 bases, and 9 bases lay in between. The CDR3 sequence: CASIQGLNTEAFF. Here the CDR3 DNA reads TGTGCCAGCATACAGGGACTGAACACTGAAGCTTTCTTT.

This chain links TRBV18 with TRBJ2-5; 9 bases line up with TRBD2. The germline gives CDR1 KGHSH, CDR2 LQKENI. With V trimmed by 2 bases and J by 4 bases, 5 bases remained unmatched. The CDR3 is 15 amino acids. As DNA, the CDR3 is TGTGCCAGCTCACCAGTTAGCGGGGGATCAGAGACCCAGTACTTC. Residues: CASSPVSGGSETQYF. Together with reference TRBV18 and TRBJ2-5, the CDR3 gives the full variable domain: NAGVMQNPRHLVRRRGQEARLRCSPMKGHSHVYWYRQLPEEGLKFMVYLQKENIIDESGMPKERFSAEFPKEGPSILRIQQVVRGDSAAYFCASSPVSGGSETQYFGPGTRLLVL.

A word on this clone: Other DNA sequences of this sample code for an identical CDR3. The chain joins TRBV5-1 to TRBJ2-7, with D unresolved. CDR1 is SGHRS, CDR2 YFSETQ, per germline. This CDR3 comprises 12 residues. Trimming left V 0 bases short and J 2 bases short, with 3 bases between. CDR3 region: CASSLDTYEQYF. The CDR3 nucleotides are TGCGCCAGCAGCTTGGACACCTACGAGCAGTACTTC.

The gene calls are TRBV7-2 and TRBJ1-1; D is ambiguous. The CDR3 totals 15 residues. CDR1 and CDR2 from the germline V gene are SGHTA and FQGNSA. V was cut by 1 base and J by 8 bases, with 17 bases left in between. In nucleotides, the CDR3 is TGTGCCAGCAGCTTAGGGTCACTTCCCGTCAAAGAAGCTTTCTTT. Its translation: CASSLGSLPVKEAFF.

The chain uses TRBV5-1 and TRBJ1-3; a weak D match, TRBD1 (5 bases). V lost 4 bases to trimming and J lost 1 base, with 6 bases between them. The CDR3 spans 13 residues. Germline CDR1 is SGHRS and CDR2 is YFSETQ. Here the CDR3 DNA reads TGCGCCAGCAGCCAGGGATCTGGAAACACCATATATTTT. It encodes CASSQGSGNTIYF.

This chain joins TRBV7-8 and TRBJ1-6; TRBD1 aligns across 8 bases. CDR1 is SGHVS and CDR2 is FQNEAQ in the germline V gene. CDR3 length equals 17 residues. Germline trimming cut 2 bases from V and 7 bases from J; bases unmatched to any gene: 10. The CDR3 loop is CASSLPPLGQGNSPLHF. The CDR3 nucleotides read TGTGCCAGCAGCTTACCCCCCCTAGGACAGGGAAATTCACCCCTCCACTTT.

The chain employs TRBV19 and TRBJ1-5, with TRBD1 as a possible D gene (5 bases). V lost 6 bases, J lost 4 bases, and 16 bases lay in between. The CDR3 has 15 residues. The germline V gene has CDR1 LNHDA and CDR2 SQIVND (reference sequence). The CDR3 nucleotides are TGTGCCAGTAGACCCTCAGGGAAAGGGAATCAGCCCCAGCATTTT. Protein product: CASRPSGKGNQPQHF.

The chain uses TRBV30 and TRBJ1-3; D might be TRBD1 (6 bases). There are 16 residues in the CDR3. Germline V gene sequence: CDR1 GTSNPN, CDR2 SVGIG (reference sequence). Trimming took 3 bases from V and 1 from J, leaving 16 bases between them. CDR3 DNA sequence: TGTGCCTGGAGCCGGGGAGGGGGGGCTTCTGGAAACACCATATATTTT. It specifies CAWSRGGGASGNTIYF.

CDR3 residues: CASTETRRSTYGYTF. DNA for the CDR3: TGTGCCAGCACCGAAACCCGCCGGAGTACCTATGGCTACACCTTC. This rearrangement joins TRBV6-5 to TRBJ1-2, with unresolved D. The CDR3 is 15 amino acids. The germline V and J ends were trimmed by 7 bases and 4 bases, with 19 bases remaining between them. From germline, CDR1 is MNHEY and CDR2 SVGAGI.

The chain carries TRBV11-1 and TRBJ2-2, with TRBD1 matching 7 bases. In germline, CDR1 is SGHAT, CDR2 FQDESV (reference sequence). The trim removed 5 bases at V and 6 bases at J, leaving 12 bases unmatched. This CDR3 is 16 amino acids long. The CDR3 nucleotides read TGTGCCAGCAGCCATAGTCCCGGGACAGTTTCCGGGGAGCTGTTTTTT. It is translated as CASSHSPGTVSGELFF.

This clone was recorded only once. The chain couples TRBV27 to TRBJ2-4; 8 bases are shared with TRBD1. CDR3 length equals 18 residues. In germline, CDR1 is MNHEY, CDR2 SMNVEV (reference sequence). The junction had 14 bases not matched to a gene; V was cut back by 5 bases and J by 2 bases. The CDR3 DNA sequence: TGTGCCAGCAGTGACAGGGGAGGTTTAAACATCCCCAAAAACATTCAGTACTTC. Protein sequence: CASSDRGGLNIPKNIQYF.

The chain employs TRBV6-6 and TRBJ2-7; 10 bases fit TRBD1. Germline V gives CDR1 MNHNY, CDR2 SVGAGI (reference sequence). The CDR3 sequence is 16 residues long. V trimming: 2 bases; J trimming: 2 bases; junction bases outside the gene matches: 6. In DNA, the CDR3 is TGTGCCAGCAGTTACGCCCCGGGACAGGGGACCTACGAGCAGTACTTC. Translated: CASSYAPGQGTYEQYF.

CDR3: CASSHRVGNEQFF. CDR3 nucleotides: TGTGCCAGCAGCCACCGAGTTGGCAATGAGCAGTTCTTC. The rearrangement links TRBV28 to TRBJ2-1; D not certain. The germline V and J ends were trimmed by 6 bases and 6 bases, with 12 bases remaining between them. The CDR3 spans 13 residues. Germline assignment: CDR1 MDHEN and CDR2 SYDVKM.

V is TRBV5-1 and J is TRBJ1-1; TRBD1 is a possible D gene (6 bases). Trimming shortened V by 2 bases and J by 6 bases, and 8 bases separated the two germline ends. This CDR3 is 12 amino acids long. From germline, CDR1 is SGHRS and CDR2 YFSETQ. CDR3 nucleotide sequence: TGCGCCAGCAGCTTTGGACAGTCTGAAGCTTTCTTT. This sequence encodes CASSFGQSEAFF.

Details on this clone: One end of the junction is discordant with germline, which a read error may explain. V is TRBV7-7 and J is TRBJ2-1; perhaps TRBD2 as D (6 bases). Germline V CDR1 and CDR2: SSHAT, FNYEAQ (reference sequence). This CDR3 region has 15 residues. Here the CDR3 reads CASSPGEATYNEQFF. The CDR3 DNA sequence: TGTGCTAGCAGCCCCGGGGAGGCCACCTACAATGAGCAGTTCTTC.

A single count supports this clone. Other nucleotide sequences from this sample produce the same CDR3. The gene calls are TRBV29-1 and TRBJ2-3; tentative D call: TRBD2 (5 bases). Germline V gene lookup returns CDR1 SQVTM and CDR2 ANQGSEA. V was cut by 5 bases and J by 6 bases, with 9 bases left in between. This CDR3 spans 11 amino acids. The CDR3 nucleotides read TGCAGCGTTCCCGGGGTGGATACGCAGTATTTT. Encoded protein: CSVPGVDTQYF.

The chain is built from TRBV3-1 (or the pseudogene TRBV3-2) and TRBJ1-4, with unresolved D. Trimming shortened V by 4 bases and J by 8 bases, and 20 bases separated the two germline ends. CDR1 is LGHDT and CDR2 is YNNKEL in the germline V gene (reference sequence). CDR3 length: 16 residues. CDR3 loop: CASSPGLPGSGEKLFF. CDR3 sequence (DNA): TGTGCCAGCAGCCCCGGTCTCCCGGGGTCGGGAGAAAAACTGTTTTTT.

The gene calls are TRBV5-1 and TRBJ1-1; D gene ambiguous. The CDR3 loop spans 15 amino acids. The germline CDR1 and CDR2 sequences are SGHRS and YFSETQ. With 2 bases removed from V and 1 base from J, the gap between germline ends came to 12 bases. As DNA, the CDR3 is TGCGCCAGCAGCTTCTACCCAAGCGCGAACACTGAAGCTTTCTTT. Translated, it gives CASSFYPSANTEAFF.

The chain recombines TRBV28 with TRBJ2-2; 10 bases are a match to TRBD2. This CDR3 contains 16 residues. Unmatched junction bases numbered 4, after V lost 5 bases and J lost 1 base. Germline V lookup: CDR1 MDHEN, CDR2 SYDVKM. Written as DNA, the CDR3 is TGTGCCAGCAGTCACGTAGCGGGGGGGAACACCGGGGAGCTGTTTTTT. It yields the protein CASSHVAGGNTGELFF.